The clone carrying this T cell receptor (beta chain) has at least ten counts. CDR3 length: 17 residues. Trimming cost V 3 bases and J 5 bases; bases outside gene matches: 11. Germline V lookup: CDR1 DFQATT, CDR2 SNEGSKA (reference sequence). The sample comes from a study of glioma-infiltrating T cells. Amplification of TCR alpha and beta CDR3 regions from RNA used iRepertoire nested multiplex PCR. One-step reverse transcription and amplification started from about 100-400 ng of tissue mRNA or PBMC total RNA. MiXCR was run by TCRdb on the multiplex PCR reads, yielding one entry per CDR3 protein. The sample shows some 190,000 distinct CDR3 sequences, 30% to 40% of them seen only once.

Sequencing used glioma tissue, nonneoplastic brain tissue, or PBMCs (not recorded which). The chain carries TRBV20-1 and TRBJ2-1; TRBD2 aligns across 12 bases. This clonotype originated in a human donor with low-grade glioma or glioblastoma, undergoing nonglioma brain surgery, or in good health (not recorded which). As DNA, the CDR3 is TGCAGTGCTAGGAATCCTCTAGCGGGAGGGCTGAACAATGAGCAGTTCTTC. Translation gives CSARNPLAGGLNNEQFF.